Presented here are 7 T cell receptor beta chains from one specimen sequenced in a study (dated by TCRdb to between 2021 and 2024). Receptors were amplified or captured by the immunoSEQ multiplex PCR assay. TCRdb provides this immuneACCESS table in a form limited to in-frame rearrangements. Some clones are lacking; in checked studies, under half of them reflect an unresolved V gene, and why the rest are absent is not known. The sample table records some 68,000 clones; about 94% of these occur just once. The top ten hold approximately 4.4% of the sample. Material for sequencing was PBMCs. Receptors originate from a man aged 40-55 years with rheumatoid arthritis.

The chain couples TRBV29-1 to TRBJ1-2; 7 nucleotides line up with TRBD1. V shed 0 bases and J 3 bases; nucleotides not matched to a gene: 4. CDR3 length equals 14 residues. Per the germline V gene, CDR1 is SQVTM and CDR2 is ANQGSEA. The CDR3 here is CSVEEDRVDYGYTF. As DNA, the CDR3 is TGCAGCGTTGAAGAAGACAGGGTCGACTATGGCTACACCTTC.

The chain's CDR3 is CASSLGTGDTIYF. CDR3 bases: TGTGCCAGCAGCCTTGGAACGGGGGACACCATATATTTT. The J gene is TRBJ1-3, the V gene TRBV12-3 or TRBV12-4, with a weak D call TRBD1 (5 bases). This CDR3 has 13 amino acids. Trimming stripped 6 bases from V and 8 bases from J, with 14 bases between.

This sequence joins TRBV11-2 and TRBJ1-4; D is unresolved. This CDR3 comprises 15 residues. V lost 6 bases and J lost 3, with 14 bases in between. Germline V lookup: CDR1 SGHAT, CDR2 FQNNGV. CDR3 loop: CASSRLGFANEKLFF. CDR3 sequence (DNA): TGTGCCAGCAGTCGATTAGGGTTTGCTAATGAAAAACTGTTTTTT.

The rearrangement links TRBV5-8 to TRBJ1-1; the D gene is possibly TRBD1 (6 bases). With 4 bases removed from V and 4 bases from J, the gap between germline ends came to 14 bases. Per germline, CDR1 SGHTS and CDR2 YDEGEE. The CDR3 is 14 residues long. The CDR3 region has the DNA TGTGCCAGCAGCGTACACAGGGAGGGCACTGAAGCTTTCTTT. It encodes CASSVHREGTEAFF.

The V and J genes are TRBV7-6 and TRBJ2-2; tentative D call: TRBD1 (5 bases). This CDR3 has 15 amino acids. Germline assignment: CDR1 SGHVS and CDR2 FNYEAQ. V shed 1 base and J shed 6 bases, with 12 bases lying between them. DNA of the CDR3: TGTGCCAGCAGCTTAGAGGCCAGGGTTCCCGGGGAGCTGTTTTTT. It specifies CASSLEARVPGELFF.

This clone was seen a single time. The chain combines TRBV28 with TRBJ1-2; 11 bases are a match to TRBD1. The ends lost 5 bases at V and 8 bases at J; junction bases unmatched: 22. The germline gives CDR1 MDHEN, CDR2 SYDVKM. CDR3 length equals 19 residues. CDR3 DNA sequence: TGTGCCAGCAGTCCTAGTATAAGGACAGGGGGCGCGAAGGGCGAGGGCTACACCTTC. It encodes CASSPSIRTGGAKGEGYTF.

The chain joins TRBV3-1 (or the pseudogene TRBV3-2) to TRBJ2-1; D is unresolved. Trimming stripped 0 bases from V and 3 bases from J, with 9 bases between. The germline CDR1 and CDR2 sequences are LGHDT and YNNKEL (reference sequence). This CDR3 region has 15 residues. The DNA of the CDR3 is TGTGCCAGCAGCCAAGATGGGGTCCACTACAATGAGCAGTTCTTC. Translated, it gives CASSQDGVHYNEQFF.